Each of the 25 T cell receptor beta chains below was sequenced from the same sample in a study of human T cells and chemical hapten exposure. The total RNA was obtained from whole blood that was not fractionated. MiXCR was run by TCRdb on the 5' RACE reads, yielding one entry per CDR3 protein. The sample consists of 130,000 or so distinct CDR3 sequences, approximately 4% of them appearing once. These receptor sequences come from a female donor in good health.

In its sample, this clonotype was seen many times. The chain combines TRBV7-3 with TRBJ2-2, with D tentatively TRBD1 (6 bases). Germline loops: CDR1 SGHTA, CDR2 FQGTGA. V lost 5 bases to trimming and J lost 8 bases, with 18 bases between them. The CDR3 has 15 residues. CDR3 amino acids: CASSTDSVWTGELFF. The CDR3 DNA follows: TGTGCCAGCAGCACGGACAGCGTCTGGACGGGGGAGCTGTTTTTT.

This clonotype was counted at least ten times. The chain employs TRBV6-6 and TRBJ2-7; tentatively, D is TRBD2 (5 bases). Trimming cost V 5 bases and J 2 bases, with 22 bases left between them. CDR3 length: 17 residues. Looked up from germline, CDR1 is MNHNY and CDR2 is SVGAGI (reference sequence). The DNA of the CDR3 is TGTGCCAGCAGTAAAGCTTTAGGGTCTAAGGGAGCCTACGAGCAGTACTTC. It yields the protein CASSKALGSKGAYEQYF.

This clonotype came up many times. The chain links TRBV20-1 to TRBJ1-4, with D perhaps matching TRBD1 (5 bases). The V gene lost 2 bases and the J gene lost 3 bases, with 13 bases spanning the gap. Per the germline V gene, CDR1 is DFQATT and CDR2 is SNEGSKA (reference sequence). The CDR3 has 15 residues. As DNA, the CDR3 is TGCAGTGCTAGATGGGGGAGTGCGGCTAATGAAAAACTGTTTTTT. Its protein is CSARWGSAANEKLFF.

This clonotype showed up many times. The chain carries TRBV6-2 or TRBV6-3 and TRBJ2-1; D not certain. With 2 bases removed from V and 2 bases from J, the gap between germline ends came to 13 bases. The CDR3 loop spans 16 amino acids. CDR1 and CDR2 from the germline V gene are MNHEY and SVGEGT. CDR3 loop: CASSYGSRNTYNEQFF. CDR3 coding DNA: TGTGCCAGCAGTTACGGGTCCAGAAACACCTACAATGAGCAGTTCTTC.

This clonotype was found many times. This chain connects TRBV29-1 to TRBJ2-7; 8 bases line up with TRBD1. Germline V gene lookup returns CDR1 SQVTM and CDR2 ANQGSEA. V dropped 1 base and J dropped 1; count of bases not matched to a gene: 6. CDR3 length equals 15 residues. The CDR3 nucleotides read TGCAGCGTTGAAGCGCGACAGGGGAGGTCCTACGAGCAGTACTTC. Translated: CSVEARQGRSYEQYF.

This clonotype has more than one count but fewer than ten. The chain uses TRBV9 and TRBJ2-3; D is unresolved. The V gene lost 3 bases and the J gene lost 1 base, with 6 bases spanning the gap. In germline, CDR1 is SGDLS, CDR2 YYNGEE. This CDR3 region has 13 residues. CDR3 region: CASSGRCTDTQYF. CDR3 nucleotides: TGTGCCAGCAGCGGGCGTTGCACAGATACGCAGTATTTT.

This clonotype was picked up many times. V gene TRBV5-1 combines with J gene TRBJ1-1; a possible D gene is TRBD1 (6 bases). V was cut by 1 base and J by 1 base, with 11 bases left in between. Germline V gene data show CDR1 as SGHRS and CDR2 as YFSETQ. The CDR3 covers 15 residues. The CDR3 protein is CASSLIGGTNTEAFF. CDR3 in DNA: TGCGCCAGCAGCTTGATTGGGGGCACGAACACTGAAGCTTTCTTT.

This clonotype was seen a handful of times. The rearrangement links TRBV5-4 to TRBJ2-5, with a tentative D call TRBD1 (5 bases). Trimming pared 2 bases from V and 1 base from J, leaving 9 bases between. Germline V gives CDR1 SGHNT, CDR2 YYREEE (reference sequence). The CDR3 contains 14 residues. CDR3 bases: TGTGCCAGCAGCTTTGGCGACAGCCAAGAGACCCAGTACTTC. It specifies CASSFGDSQETQYF.

There are many counts of this clonotype. V usage is TRBV5-1 and J usage is TRBJ2-3; TRBD1 is a possible D gene (5 bases). Germline V gives CDR1 SGHRS, CDR2 YFSETQ. The CDR3 extends over 14 amino acids. V gave up 4 bases and J gave up 3 bases, with 12 bases separating them. CDR3 sequence reads: CASSLGHKTDTQYF. The CDR3 DNA follows: TGCGCCAGCAGCCTAGGACACAAGACAGATACGCAGTATTTT. Full variable domain (remainder filled in from reference TRBV5-1 and TRBJ2-3): KAGVTQTPRYLIKTRGQQVTLSCSPISGHRSVSWYQQTPGQGLQFLFEYFSETQRNKGNFPGRFSGRQFSNSRSEMNVSTLELGDSALYLCASSLGHKTDTQYFGPGTRLTVL.

This clonotype was found many times. The chain recombines TRBV20-1 with TRBJ2-3; 8 positions match TRBD2. V dropped 2 bases and J dropped 1; count of bases not matched to a gene: 2. There are 14 residues in the CDR3. The V gene's germline CDR1 is DFQATT and CDR2 SNEGSKA (reference sequence). The DNA for the CDR3 is TGCAGTGCTAGAAGAGCGGGAGGCACAGATACGCAGTATTTT. It codes for CSARRAGGTDTQYF.

In its sample, this clonotype was seen many times. J is TRBJ1-1 and V is TRBV4-3; tentatively, D is TRBD1 (6 bases). CDR1 is LGHNA, CDR2 YSLEER, per germline. Trimming removed 4 bases from V and 4 bases from J, with 19 bases in between. The CDR3 is made up of 16 amino acids. CDR3 protein: CASSPRGVGGATEAFF. DNA for the CDR3: TGCGCCAGCAGCCCGAGGGGGGTCGGCGGGGCCACTGAAGCTTTCTTT.

This clonotype appeared many times. V gene TRBV5-1 combines with J gene TRBJ1-1, with 9 bases that match TRBD1. Germline loops: CDR1 SGHRS, CDR2 YFSETQ. The junction had 6 bases not matched to a gene; V was cut back by 1 base and J by 2 bases. The CDR3 sequence is 16 residues long. CDR3 in amino acids: CASSLSTGGVNTEAFF. Here the CDR3 DNA reads TGCGCCAGCAGCTTGTCGACAGGGGGTGTTAACACTGAAGCTTTCTTT.

This clonotype showed up many times. An end of the junction differs from the germline gene, which may be a read error. The V and J genes are TRBV18 and TRBJ1-2; 8 bases are a match to TRBD1. CDR3 length: 13 residues. Germline assignment: CDR1 KGHSH and CDR2 LQKENI. The CDR3 spells CASAPGQDYGYTF. Here the CDR3 DNA reads TGTGCCAGCGCACCGGGACAGGACTATGGCTACACCTTC.

This clonotype has only one observation. A much larger clone differs by one base, so this may be a read error. This chain uses TRBV2 with TRBJ2-2; tentative D call: TRBD2 (5 bases). The CDR3 runs to 15 residues. CDR1 and CDR2 from the germline V gene are SNHLY and FYNNEI. The CDR3 loop is CASSVVWRNTGEPFF. The CDR3, as DNA: TGTGCCAGCAGTGTTGTGTGGCGGAACACCGGGGAGCCGTTTTTT.

About this clonotype itself: A much larger clone is a single base away; this may be a read error. The chain recombines TRBV5-1 with TRBJ1-2; no clear D gene. Germline V gene sequence: CDR1 SGHRS, CDR2 YFSETQ. This CDR3 region has 13 residues. The CDR3 is CASADPPAYGYNF. CDR3 DNA sequence: TGCGCCAGCGCCGACCCACCGGCCTATGGCTACAACTTC.

This clonotype has ten or more counts. The chain uses TRBV20-1 and TRBJ2-5; tentative D call: TRBD2 (7 bases). From germline, CDR1 is DFQATT and CDR2 SNEGSKA (reference sequence). V was pared by 3 bases and J by 9 bases, with 20 bases between. The CDR3 sequence is 14 residues long. CDR3 coding DNA: TGCAGTGCTAGGACGGGGGGCCGAGGGGCGGCCCAGTACTTC. This gives the protein CSARTGGRGAAQYF.

This clonotype was detected many times. The J gene is TRBJ1-5, the V gene TRBV28, with D uncertain. CDR1 MDHEN and CDR2 SYDVKM come from the germline V gene. Trimming took off 3 bases at V and 0 bases at J, with 9 bases between the two ends. This CDR3 has 15 residues. The CDR3 loop is CASSLRQASNQPQHF. The CDR3 DNA is TGTGCCAGCAGTTTGAGGCAGGCTAGCAATCAGCCCCAGCATTTT.

This clonotype came up many times. The chain recombines TRBV27 with TRBJ1-4; TRBD1 might be the D (6 bases). The germline gives CDR1 MNHEY, CDR2 SMNVEV (reference sequence). CDR3 length: 16 residues. The V end lost 8 bases, the J end lost 4 bases, and 20 bases lay between the germline ends. Here the CDR3 DNA reads TGTGCCAGCGCCCTTCTACCAGGGGTGCTTAATGAAAAACTGTTTTTT. Translation: CASALLPGVLNEKLFF. The full variable domain, its missing parts supplied by reference TRBV27 and TRBJ1-4, is EAQVTQNPRYLITVTGKKLTVTCSQNMNHEYMSWYRQDPGLGLRQIYYSMNVEVTDKGDVPEGYKVSRKEKRNFPLILESPSPNQTSLYFCASALLPGVLNEKLFFGSGTQLSVL.

At least ten counts were recorded for this clonotype. The V call is TRBV20-1, the J call TRBJ2-5; D is undetermined. The CDR3 totals 12 residues. The germline V gene encodes CDR1 DFQATT and CDR2 SNEGSKA (reference sequence). V was shortened by 6 bases and J by 4 bases, with 12 bases between the two germline ends. CDR3 protein: CSALDHSETQYF. The CDR3 nucleotides read TGCAGTGCCCTTGATCATTCAGAGACCCAGTACTTC.

This clonotype was recorded at least ten times. The chain links TRBV10-3 to TRBJ2-6, with D possibly being TRBD1 or TRBD2 (5 bases each). V was trimmed by 6 bases and J by 1 base, leaving 7 bases between them. Germline-derived CDR1 and CDR2 are ENHRY and SYGVKD. This CDR3 region has 14 residues. The DNA of the CDR3 is TGTGCCATCAGCGGGGCTTCTGGGGCCAACGTCCTGACTTTC. It specifies CAISGASGANVLTF.

This clonotype appeared many times. The chain couples TRBV12-3 or TRBV12-4 to TRBJ1-5, with D possibly matching TRBD1 (6 bases). CDR3 size: 14 residues. V was clipped by 2 bases and J by 6 bases, with 11 bases between them. CDR3 region: CASSLRAGVQPQHF. The DNA of the CDR3 is TGTGCCAGCAGTTTAAGGGCAGGGGTTCAGCCCCAGCATTTT.

In its sample, this clonotype was seen many times. The chain has TRBV18 and TRBJ1-1, with 10 bases lining up with TRBD1. CDR1 KGHSH and CDR2 LQKENI come from the germline V gene. The CDR3 totals 17 residues. With V trimmed by 3 bases and J by 3 bases, 10 bases remained unmatched. CDR3 nucleotides: TGTGCCAGCTCACCGAATTTCGGGACAGGGGTGGACACTGAAGCTTTCTTT. Its protein product is CASSPNFGTGVDTEAFF.

The CDR3 sequence: CASSQRPGVPYEQYF. In DNA, the CDR3 is TGTGCCAGCAGCCAACGCCCGGGGGTACCCTACGAGCAGTACTTC. This chain links TRBV14 with TRBJ2-7, with TRBD2 as a possible D gene (6 bases). The CDR3 is made up of 15 amino acids. The germline gives CDR1 SGHDN, CDR2 FVKESK. The germline V and J ends were trimmed by 2 bases and 2 bases, with 13 bases remaining between them.

As to this clonotype: This may come from a read error, since a much larger clone is one base off. The chain joins TRBV4-3 to TRBJ1-2, with D possibly matching TRBD1 (5 bases). Germline CDR1 is LGHNA and CDR2 is YSLEER. CDR3 length: 16 residues. The CDR3, as DNA: TGCGCCAGCAGCCAAGATCAGGGAACGGGTGACTATGGCGACACCTTC. This sequence encodes CASSQDQGTGDYGDTF.

This clonotype was observed many times. The chain uses TRBV6-1 and TRBJ1-1, with a weak D call TRBD1 (6 bases). Germline CDR1 and CDR2: MNHNS and SASEGT. The CDR3 has 14 residues. V lost 11 bases to trimming and J lost 4 bases, with 20 bases between them. CDR3 nucleotide sequence: TGTGCCGCCAGCTATGGGGGGCTTGGCACTGAAGCTTTCTTT. This gives the protein CAASYGGLGTEAFF.